This T cell receptor (beta chain) was retrieved from a study of shared clonotypes between healthy human individuals. Findings and caveats of the study: Apart from blood, nothing was sampled; tissue repertoires likely differ. As a rule, naive subsets had a larger estimated richness than memory subsets. Compared with clonotypes that all four donors shared, non-shared clonotypes had lower generation probabilities.

Deep-level settings were used for running the assay. Data came from immunoSEQ multiplex PCR; TCRdb stores just in-frame clones and leaves some out. The sample includes about 1 million clones, 65% to 75% of them seen just once. Concerning this clone itself: The antigen remains unidentified. The sample contains more than one DNA sequence encoding this CDR3.

V was pared by 6 bases and J by 2 bases, with 3 bases of the junction left unmatched. The germline CDR1 and CDR2 sequences are ENHRY and SYGVKD. This CDR3 region has 15 residues. The sequenced sample consisted of memory CD4+ T cells sorted from blood. Stated subset: CD45RA-negative fraction. The chain has TRBV10-3 and TRBJ2-2; 10 nucleotides line up with TRBD2. The clonotype was recovered from a young man in good health. CDR3 loop: CAISPLAGNTGELFF. The CDR3 DNA is TGTGCCATCAGCCCACTAGCGGGAAACACCGGGGAGCTGTTTTTT.